The rows below give T cell receptor beta chains drawn from one sample of a study of T cells after yellow fever vaccination. Each CDR3 protein gets one entry after TCRdb re-called the 5' RACE reads with MiXCR. The sample has roughly 520,000 distinct CDR3 sequences; 20% to 25% are singletons. This specimen was PBMCs, taken roughly 23 days after the first yellow fever vaccination. Receptors were obtained from a man aged 18 to 35 who received the YFV17D yellow fever vaccine. Each CDR3 is given with its conserved first and last residue. The order of the fields is CDR3 DNA, CDR3 protein, J gene, V gene, clone size, D gene, CDR3 length. A D gene is named only where the DNA matches it firmly. Where a row states a size, it is once, few, many or the class of an expanded clone; other rows omit it.

CDR3 DNA: TGTGCCAGCAGCGTGGGACTAGCGTTTTCCCAAGAGACCCAGTACTTC; CDR3 protein: CASSVGLAFSQETQYF; J gene: TRBJ2-5; V gene: TRBV9; clone size: .; D gene: TRBD2; CDR3 length: 16
CDR3 DNA: TGTGCCAGCAGCTTCACAGGGGGCAATGGCTACACCTTC; CDR3 protein: CASSFTGGNGYTF; J gene: TRBJ1-2; V gene: TRBV6-6; clone size: .; D gene: TRBD1; CDR3 length: 13
CDR3 DNA: TGTGCCAGCAGCTTAGGCCCAGGAAGCAATCAGCCCCAGCATTTT; CDR3 protein: CASSLGPGSNQPQHF; J gene: TRBJ1-5; V gene: TRBV7-2; clone size: few; D gene: .; CDR3 length: 15
CDR3 DNA: TGTGCCAGCAGTTTACAACTCTACAATGAGCAGTTCTTC; CDR3 protein: CASSLQLYNEQFF; J gene: TRBJ2-1; V gene: TRBV12-3/TRBV12-4; clone size: few; D gene: .; CDR3 length: 13
CDR3 DNA: TGTGCCAGCAGTGAAGGATCAGGGTGGAATCAGCCCCAGCATTTT; CDR3 protein: CASSEGSGWNQPQHF; J gene: TRBJ1-5; V gene: TRBV2; clone size: .; D gene: .; CDR3 length: 15
CDR3 DNA: TGTGCCAGCTCAAAGACTAGCGGGGCGGCGGGGGAGACCCAGTACTTC; CDR3 protein: CASSKTSGAAGETQYF; J gene: TRBJ2-5; V gene: TRBV18; clone size: few; D gene: TRBD2; CDR3 length: 16
CDR3 DNA: TGTGCCAGCAGCGTCGGGGGCCTGCTTAACTATGGCTACACCTTC; CDR3 protein: CASSVGGLLNYGYTF; J gene: TRBJ1-2; V gene: TRBV9; clone size: .; D gene: .; CDR3 length: 15
CDR3 DNA: TGCGCCAGCAGCTACAGCGGCGGGGAGGCTTGGGAGACCCAGTACTTC; CDR3 protein: CASSYSGGEAWETQYF; J gene: TRBJ2-5; V gene: TRBV5-1; clone size: few; D gene: .; CDR3 length: 16
CDR3 DNA: TGTGCCAGCTCACCGGGACAGGCGACCGCCGGGGAGCTGTTTTTT; CDR3 protein: CASSPGQATAGELFF; J gene: TRBJ2-2; V gene: TRBV18; clone size: few; D gene: TRBD1; CDR3 length: 15
CDR3 DNA: TGTGCCAGCCGGGACACCATTTCGGCTTTCTTT; CDR3 protein: CASRDTISAFF; J gene: TRBJ1-1; V gene: TRBV6-2/TRBV6-3; clone size: once; D gene: .; CDR3 length: 11
CDR3 DNA: TGTGCCAGCTCACCGCCGGGACCACTTTCAGATACGCAGTATTTT; CDR3 protein: CASSPPGPLSDTQYF; J gene: TRBJ2-3; V gene: TRBV18; clone size: few; D gene: .; CDR3 length: 15
CDR3 DNA: TGCAGTGCTCCGGGGGCTATCACAGATACGCAGTATTTT; CDR3 protein: CSAPGAITDTQYF; J gene: TRBJ2-3; V gene: TRBV20-1; clone size: few; D gene: .; CDR3 length: 13
CDR3 DNA: TGTGCCAGCGGCACTACAGGCGGAGGCACAGATACGCAGTATTTT; CDR3 protein: CASGTTGGGTDTQYF; J gene: TRBJ2-3; V gene: TRBV6-4; clone size: few; D gene: .; CDR3 length: 15
CDR3 DNA: TGCGCCAGCAGCTTGCGCCCCGAGACCGGGGAGCTGTTTTTT; CDR3 protein: CASSLRPETGELFF; J gene: TRBJ2-2; V gene: TRBV5-1; clone size: .; D gene: .; CDR3 length: 14
CDR3 DNA: TGTGCCAGCAGCTTAGGAACGCAGGAAAATTCACCCCTCCACTTT; CDR3 protein: CASSLGTQENSPLHF; J gene: TRBJ1-6; V gene: TRBV7-3; clone size: .; D gene: .; CDR3 length: 15
CDR3 DNA: TGTGCCAGCAGATCGGGGGGCTCGGACTATGGCTACACCTTC; CDR3 protein: CASRSGGSDYGYTF; J gene: TRBJ1-2; V gene: TRBV12-3/TRBV12-4; clone size: few; D gene: .; CDR3 length: 14
CDR3 DNA: TGTGCCAGCAGCTTAATGGTTGCTAGTGACGCGCAGTATTTT; CDR3 protein: CASSLMVASDAQYF; J gene: TRBJ2-3; V gene: TRBV7-6; clone size: .; D gene: .; CDR3 length: 14
CDR3 DNA: TGCGCCAGCAGCCAAGAACCAGGGTCTGGCTACACCTTC; CDR3 protein: CASSQEPGSGYTF; J gene: TRBJ1-2; V gene: TRBV4-1; clone size: few; D gene: .; CDR3 length: 13
CDR3 DNA: TGTGCCAGCAGCTTTCGGGACAGGGGGGCTGGGGCCAACGTCCTGACTTTC; CDR3 protein: CASSFRDRGAGANVLTF; J gene: TRBJ2-6; V gene: TRBV7-2; clone size: few; D gene: TRBD1; CDR3 length: 17
CDR3 DNA: TGTGCCAGCAGTCAAGCAGGGCAAACTTTCTTT; CDR3 protein: CASSQAGQTFF; J gene: TRBJ1-1; V gene: TRBV12-3/TRBV12-4; clone size: .; D gene: .; CDR3 length: 11
CDR3 DNA: TGTGCCAGCAGTAAGGCAGATACGCAGTATTTT; CDR3 protein: CASSKADTQYF; J gene: TRBJ2-3; V gene: TRBV6-5; clone size: .; D gene: .; CDR3 length: 11
CDR3 DNA: TGTGCCAGCTCACTACCAGGGGGCCGAAACACCATATATTTT; CDR3 protein: CASSLPGGRNTIYF; J gene: TRBJ1-3; V gene: TRBV18; clone size: few; D gene: TRBD1; CDR3 length: 14
CDR3 DNA: TGTGCCACCAGTGGTGTCCGGGACACAACCGGGGAGCTGTTTTTT; CDR3 protein: CATSGVRDTTGELFF; J gene: TRBJ2-2; V gene: TRBV24-1; clone size: many; D gene: .; CDR3 length: 15
CDR3 DNA: TGCGCCAGCAGCCCCGAAGGAGTAGACTATGGCTACACCTTC; CDR3 protein: CASSPEGVDYGYTF; J gene: TRBJ1-2; V gene: TRBV4-3; clone size: .; D gene: .; CDR3 length: 14
CDR3 DNA: TGTGCTAGCAGACCCGCCGGGGGGGGCCTCAATGAGCAGTTCTTC; CDR3 protein: CASRPAGGGLNEQFF; J gene: TRBJ2-1; V gene: TRBV7-7; clone size: .; D gene: TRBD2; CDR3 length: 15
CDR3 DNA: TGTGCCAGCTCACCTACGACAGGGAATAGCAATCAGCCCCAGCATTTT; CDR3 protein: CASSPTTGNSNQPQHF; J gene: TRBJ1-5; V gene: TRBV18; clone size: few; D gene: TRBD1; CDR3 length: 16
CDR3 DNA: TGTGCCAGCAGCTTAGGAGGACAGGGGCGGACCGGGGAGCTGTTTTTT; CDR3 protein: CASSLGGQGRTGELFF; J gene: TRBJ2-2; V gene: TRBV11-3; clone size: few; D gene: TRBD1; CDR3 length: 16
CDR3 DNA: TGTGCCAGCAGCTTAGCGGGGGGGTCGAATGAGCAGTTCTTC; CDR3 protein: CASSLAGGSNEQFF; J gene: TRBJ2-1; V gene: TRBV7-6; clone size: few; D gene: TRBD2; CDR3 length: 14
CDR3 DNA: TGCGCCAGCAGCCTAAACAGGGGGGACAATGAAAAACTGTTTTTT; CDR3 protein: CASSLNRGDNEKLFF; J gene: TRBJ1-4; V gene: TRBV4-1; clone size: few; D gene: TRBD1; CDR3 length: 15
CDR3 DNA: TGTGCCAGCAGCCAGTCGGGGGGGGCTCAGGAGACCCAGTACTTC; CDR3 protein: CASSQSGGAQETQYF; J gene: TRBJ2-5; V gene: TRBV5-4; clone size: .; D gene: TRBD2; CDR3 length: 15
CDR3 DNA: TGCGCCAGCAGCCCAGGGAGTACCCAAGAGACCCAGTACTTC; CDR3 protein: CASSPGSTQETQYF; J gene: TRBJ2-5; V gene: TRBV5-1; clone size: many; D gene: .; CDR3 length: 14
CDR3 DNA: TGTGCCAGCAGTTTAGCGGACAGGGGCCAAACGGGGGCGGATACGCAGTATTTT; CDR3 protein: CASSLADRGQTGADTQYF; J gene: TRBJ2-3; V gene: TRBV12-3/TRBV12-4; clone size: .; D gene: TRBD1; CDR3 length: 18
CDR3 DNA: TGTGCCACCAGCAGAGATATTCCAGCGGGGGGGCTTCATGAGCAGTTCTTC; CDR3 protein: CATSRDIPAGGLHEQFF; J gene: TRBJ2-1; V gene: TRBV15; clone size: many; D gene: TRBD2; CDR3 length: 17
CDR3 DNA: TGTGCCAGCAGTGAAGCGCTACACACTGAAGCTTTCTTT; CDR3 protein: CASSEALHTEAFF; J gene: TRBJ1-1; V gene: TRBV2; clone size: .; D gene: .; CDR3 length: 13
CDR3 DNA: TGTGCCAGCAGCCAAGGCAGGTTAGGATCCTACGAGCAGTACTTC; CDR3 protein: CASSQGRLGSYEQYF; J gene: TRBJ2-7; V gene: TRBV4-2; clone size: .; D gene: .; CDR3 length: 15
CDR3 DNA: TGCAGCGTTGAGGGACAGGGGGCATACGAGCAGTACTTC; CDR3 protein: CSVEGQGAYEQYF; J gene: TRBJ2-7; V gene: TRBV29-1; clone size: few; D gene: TRBD1; CDR3 length: 13
CDR3 DNA: TGTGCTCCCCGGTCTTACGAGCAGTACTTC; CDR3 protein: CAPRSYEQYF; J gene: TRBJ2-7; V gene: TRBV12-3/TRBV12-4; clone size: .; D gene: .; CDR3 length: 10
CDR3 DNA: TGCGCCAGCAGCTTGGCCAGGTCAACTAATGAAAAACTGTTTTTT; CDR3 protein: CASSLARSTNEKLFF; J gene: TRBJ1-4; V gene: TRBV5-1; clone size: few; D gene: .; CDR3 length: 15